This TCR beta chain was obtained from a study of T cell repertoires in cytomegalovirus infection (dated by TCRdb to between 2018 and 2021). General notes on the study: Because public TCR beta signatures pointed to carriage of CMV infection together with the matching HLA type, the HLA type of each donor mattered for the analysis. The research as a whole found: Carriers of CMV infection plus the relevant HLA type were discriminated by the cumulative frequency of public TCR beta family members in the study cohort and in an independent approximately 340-donor cohort. The ex vivo response was dominated by HLA-C-restricted CMV-specific TCR beta clonotypes, which also provided the single most frequent clonotype in two of eight donors.

V is pruned by 6 bases and J by 8 bases, leaving 21 bases of the junction without a gene match. The germline V gene (reference sequence) supplies CDR1 DFQATT and CDR2 SNEGSKA. The CDR3 starts with the cysteine, ends with the phenylalanine, and has 16 residues. Only CDR3 DNA is held: 48 bases, read in frame from base 1. The sequencer listed for this sample is Illumina HiSeq 1500. The raw public reads went through TCRdb reprocessing: fastp at Q25, MiXCR clone calling, in-frame beta chains kept. Rows with one shared CDR3 protein collapse into an entry with the most common genes and DNA. The table for this sample lists approximately 500,000 distinct CDR3 sequences; 16% of them were counted only once. The top ten constitute 20% to 30% of the sample. Ten or more counts support this clonotype. Its recognized antigen is unknown. One base away there is no much larger clone; base qualities are not given.

The receptor was derived from a human donor in good health (CMV status not recorded). Some clones in this sample may be carry-over from other donors' samples. The chain couples TRBV20-1 to TRBJ1-2; the central 7 bases match TRBD1. The specimen was CD8+ T cells from PBMCs. This receptor has the CDR3 CSAEIPGQASSMGYTF. The nucleotide sequence is TGCAGTGCCGAAATTCCCGGACAGGCCTCTTCGATGGGCTACACCTTC.